These 30 T cell receptor beta chains were sequenced from one sample in a study of cytomegalovirus exposure and HLA in healthy donors. The PCR employed 60 Vbeta primers together with 13 Jbeta primers. TCRdb's table, derived via immunoSEQ multiplex PCR, lists solely in-frame clones and lacks some. Counted here are roughly 140,000 clones, under 80% occurring once; the ten biggest clones make up 2.5% to 3.5%. Sequenced: PBMCs. These receptors were taken from a male donor in good health and CMV-seronegative.

The V call is TRBV29-1, the J call TRBJ2-5, with 7 bases matching TRBD1. CDR1 SQVTM and CDR2 ANQGSEA come from the germline V gene. J was trimmed by 7 bases and V by 1 base; bases with no gene match: 15. This CDR3 is 16 amino acids long. CDR3 bases: TGCAGCGTTGAAGGACAGGGCCCGCTGTTTATGCGGACCCAGTACTTC. The encoded protein is CSVEGQGPLFMRTQYF.

The chain combines TRBV6-1 with TRBJ1-2; D not resolved. V lost 3 bases and J lost 3, with 11 bases in between. Germline V lookup: CDR1 MNHNS, CDR2 SASEGT. The CDR3 is 14 residues long. For the CDR3, the DNA is TGTGCCAGCAGTGAGAATAGGAGAGACTATGGCTACACCTTC. This codes for CASSENRRDYGYTF.

This chain uses TRBV12-5 with TRBJ1-1, with D unclear. Germline-derived CDR1 and CDR2 are LGHNT and FRNRAP. The germline V and J ends were trimmed by 0 bases and 4 bases, with 6 bases remaining between them. The CDR3 is 13 residues long. The CDR3 loop reads CASGLVLGTEAFF. As DNA, the CDR3 is TGTGCTAGTGGTTTGGTACTTGGCACTGAAGCTTTCTTT.

The V gene is TRBV5-5, the J gene TRBJ1-5; D may be TRBD1 (5 bases). Germline loops: CDR1 SGHKS, CDR2 YYEKEE (reference sequence). V lost 3 bases to trimming and J lost 6 bases, with 19 bases between them. The length of the CDR3 is 16 residues. The CDR3 protein is CASSSTKTESGQPQHF. DNA of the CDR3: TGTGCCAGCAGCTCCACCAAGACAGAGTCAGGTCAGCCCCAGCATTTT.

On this clone: The sample holds other DNA sequences that translate to the same CDR3. V usage is TRBV5-6 and J usage is TRBJ2-7; no definite D call. Germline V gene lookup returns CDR1 SGHDT and CDR2 YYEEEE. The CDR3 is 13 amino acids. V was cut by 0 bases and J by 0 bases, with 4 bases left in between. The CDR3 spells CASSLGSSYEQYF. The CDR3 DNA follows: TGTGCCAGCAGCTTGGGCAGCTCCTACGAGCAGTACTTC.

The chain carries TRBV10-1 and TRBJ2-1; 11 bases are a match to TRBD2. Germline V gene data show CDR1 as WNHNN and CDR2 as SYGVQD (reference sequence). Unmatched junction bases numbered 10, after V lost 4 bases and J lost 5 bases. The CDR3 sequence is 17 residues long. CDR3 DNA: TGCGCCAGCAGTGTGCTAGCGGGAGGATCGATGAACAATGAGCAGTTCTTC. This encodes CASSVLAGGSMNNEQFF.

The rearrangement links TRBV9 to TRBJ2-7; TRBD1 is a possible D gene (5 bases). There are 14 residues in the CDR3. Germline-derived CDR1 and CDR2 are SGDLS and YYNGEE. The ends were cut back, 3 bases at V and 5 bases at J, with 15 bases in the middle. The CDR3 loop reads CASSADSEGDEQYF. DNA of the CDR3: TGTGCCAGCAGCGCTGACAGTGAAGGGGACGAGCAGTACTTC. Full variable domain (rest looked up from reference TRBV9 and TRBJ2-7): DSGVTQTPKHLITATGQRVTLRCSPRSGDLSVYWYQQSLDQGLQFLIQYYNGEERAKGNILERFSAQQFPDLHSELNLSSLELGDSALYFCASSADSEGDEQYFGPGTRLTVT.

This clone was seen once. V is TRBV4-1 and J is TRBJ1-1; D gene ambiguous. The CDR3 has 15 residues. Germline CDR1 MGHRA, CDR2 YSYEKL. Deletions cut 0 bases from V and 1 base from J, with 9 bases between. CDR3 in amino acids: CASSQERTANTEAFF. The CDR3 DNA sequence: TGCGCCAGCAGCCAAGAAAGGACTGCGAACACTGAAGCTTTCTTT.

This sequence joins TRBV7-3 and TRBJ1-2; D is perhaps TRBD1 (5 bases). The V gene's germline CDR1 is SGHTA and CDR2 FQGTGA. The CDR3 has 13 amino acids. Trimming took off 5 bases at V and 8 bases at J, with 15 bases between the two ends. CDR3 region: CASSQSGGRGYTF. The CDR3 nucleotides are TGTGCCAGCAGCCAGAGTGGGGGGAGGGGCTACACCTTC.

This rearrangement joins TRBV5-4 to TRBJ2-3, with TRBD2 matching over 9 bases. Per the germline V gene, CDR1 is SGHNT and CDR2 is YYREEE (reference sequence). V shed 4 bases and J 0 bases; nucleotides not matched to a gene: 6. This CDR3 region has 16 residues. CDR3 protein: CASSPPGTSSTDTQYF. For the CDR3, the DNA is TGTGCCAGCAGCCCTCCGGGGACTAGCAGCACAGATACGCAGTATTTT.

The genes are TRBV6-5 and TRBJ1-1, with 7 bases that match TRBD1. The CDR3 is 14 residues long. CDR1 is MNHEY and CDR2 is SVGAGI in the germline V gene. Trimming took 4 bases from V and 2 from J; bases not matched to a gene: 4. The CDR3 region is CASSWGTVNTEAFF. CDR3 in DNA: TGTGCCAGCAGTTGGGGGACAGTAAACACTGAAGCTTTCTTT.

The chain recombines TRBV29-1 with TRBJ2-2; D not certain. V was shortened by 4 bases and J by 7 bases, with 7 bases between the two germline ends. The CDR3 covers 11 residues. The germline V gene has CDR1 SQVTM and CDR2 ANQGSEA. Here the CDR3 reads CSVVLFGELFF. DNA of the CDR3: TGCAGCGTTGTCCTCTTCGGGGAGCTGTTTTTT.

This chain links TRBV19 with TRBJ2-6, with 7 bases identical to TRBD2. V shed 8 bases, J shed 2 bases, and the junction held 9 bases outside the gene matches. There are 16 residues in the CDR3. Germline values: CDR1 LNHDA, CDR2 SQIVND (reference sequence). This CDR3 reads CASGPGGNPGANVLTF. CDR3 sequence (DNA): TGTGCCAGTGGGCCCGGGGGGAATCCTGGGGCCAACGTCCTGACTTTC.

The chain employs TRBV6-1 and TRBJ1-1; 8 nucleotides align to TRBD1. The V segment lost 1 base and the J segment 7 bases; nucleotides outside the gene matches: 8. Germline CDR1 MNHNS, CDR2 SASEGT. This CDR3 is built from 15 residues. The DNA for the CDR3 is TGTGCCAGCAGTGAAGGACTGACAGGGGCAGATGAAGCTTTCTTT. Translated: CASSEGLTGADEAFF.

The chain recombines TRBV10-2 with TRBJ1-4, with D maybe TRBD1 (6 bases). The CDR3 is 15 amino acids. In germline, CDR1 is WSHSY, CDR2 SAAADI. The ends were cut back, 7 bases at V and 7 bases at J, with 19 bases in the middle. The DNA of the CDR3 is TGCGCCAGCACACACTCCCGGGACATTGGTGAAAAACTGTTTTTT. This gives the protein CASTHSRDIGEKLFF.

The chain has TRBV7-9 and TRBJ1-4, with TRBD1 identical over 7 bases. There are 16 residues in the CDR3. CDR1 SEHNR and CDR2 FQNEAQ come from the germline V gene (reference sequence). V was clipped by 3 bases and J by 7 bases; unmatched bases: 11. CDR3 residues: CASSFQAGQRGEKLFF. The CDR3 bases are TGTGCCAGCAGCTTCCAGGCGGGACAGCGAGGTGAAAAACTGTTTTTT.

This clone was observed a handful of times. CDR3 amino acids: CASRPDGLSTQYF. In DNA form, the CDR3 reads TGTGCCAGCAGACCGGACGGACTAAGTACGCAGTATTTT. The rearrangement uses TRBV9 and TRBJ2-3, with a weak D call TRBD2 (6 bases). The CDR3 spans 13 residues. Trimming took 5 bases from V and 8 from J, leaving 15 bases between them. Germline CDR1 and CDR2: SGDLS and YYNGEE.

The gene calls are TRBV6-6 and TRBJ1-5; D possibly corresponds to TRBD1 (6 bases). Trimming stripped 0 bases from V and 3 bases from J, with 9 bases between. CDR3 length: 15 residues. CDR1 and CDR2 (germline): MNHNY, SVGAGI (reference sequence). Written as DNA, the CDR3 is TGTGCCAGCAGTTACTCAGGACAGTCCAATCAGCCCCAGCATTTT. Translating gives CASSYSGQSNQPQHF.

The CDR3 bases are TGTGCCAGCAGCCTAGGACAGGTCCTGGGGACTGAAGCTTTCTTT. Encoded protein: CASSLGQVLGTEAFF. This chain links TRBV7-9 with TRBJ1-1; 7 bases align to TRBD1. Germline CDR1 reads SEHNR; CDR2 reads FQNEAQ (reference sequence). V shed 5 bases and J 5 bases; nucleotides not matched to a gene: 11. CDR3 length: 15 amino acids. Drawing the rest from reference TRBV7-9 and TRBJ1-1, the complete variable domain is DTGVSQNPRHKITKRGQNVTFRCDPISEHNRLYWYRQTLGQGPEFLTYFQNEAQLEKSRLLSDRFSAERPKGSFSTLEIQRTEQGDSAMYLCASSLGQVLGTEAFFGQGTRLTVV.

DNA for the CDR3: TGTGCCAGCAGTTTCGACAGGGGCCCACGTCCCGGGGAGCTGTTTTTT. Its translation: CASSFDRGPRPGELFF. The chain is built from TRBV6-5 and TRBJ2-2, with 8 bases matching TRBD1. Germline-derived CDR1 and CDR2 are MNHEY and SVGAGI. CDR3 length: 16 residues. V dropped 4 bases and J dropped 6; count of bases not matched to a gene: 10.

V gene TRBV7-4 combines with J gene TRBJ1-4; 9 bases are shared with TRBD1. With V trimmed by 5 bases and J by 8 bases, 12 bases remained unmatched. Looked up from germline, CDR1 is SGHVT and CDR2 is SQSDAQ. The CDR3 extends over 16 amino acids. This chain's CDR3 is CASSGRDREGYEKLFF. DNA of the CDR3: TGTGCCAGCAGCGGCCGGGACAGGGAGGGATACGAAAAACTGTTTTTT.

This chain links TRBV9 with TRBJ2-7, with D perhaps TRBD1 (6 bases). The germline CDR1 and CDR2 sequences are SGDLS and YYNGEE. The length of the CDR3 is 14 residues. Trimming left V 0 bases short and J 2 bases short, with 9 bases between. CDR3 region: CASSVAAGAYEQYF. The CDR3 DNA is TGTGCCAGCAGCGTAGCTGCAGGGGCCTACGAGCAGTACTTC.

Note on this clone: Sequence at one end of the junction differs from germline and may be a read error. The chain couples TRBV7-2 to TRBJ2-3, with 9 bases that match TRBD2. This CDR3 contains 14 residues. Germline V lookup: CDR1 SGHTA, CDR2 FQGNSA. The CDR3 bases are TGTGCCAGCACCACCGGGACTAGCAAAGATACGCAGTATTTT. Translating gives CASTTGTSKDTQYF.

The rearrangement uses TRBV30 and TRBJ1-1; D call uncertain. The CDR3 has 11 residues. The germline V gene has CDR1 GTSNPN and CDR2 SVGIG (reference sequence). Trimming shortened V by 6 bases and J by 1 base, and 6 bases separated the two germline ends. The CDR3 DNA follows: TGTGCCTGTGAGAGGAACACTGAAGCTTTCTTT. Its translation: CACERNTEAFF.

Written as DNA, the CDR3 is TGTGCCAGCGGGAGAGTTACCTTAATGAACACTGAAGCTTTCTTT. Translating it yields CASGRVTLMNTEAFF. The gene calls are TRBV9 and TRBJ1-1, with D uncertain. The germline CDR1 and CDR2 sequences are SGDLS and YYNGEE. This CDR3 has 15 amino acids. V was trimmed by 7 bases and J by 0 bases, leaving 16 bases between them.

This chain uses TRBV5-5 with TRBJ2-7; the D gene is possibly TRBD2 (5 bases). V was cut by 4 bases and J by 0 bases, with 11 bases left in between. CDR3 length equals 14 residues. Germline V gene data show CDR1 as SGHKS and CDR2 as YYEKEE (reference sequence). CDR3 sequence: CASSPEVHSYEQYF. CDR3 in DNA: TGTGCCAGCAGCCCGGAGGTACACTCCTACGAGCAGTACTTC.

The chain uses TRBV18 and TRBJ2-5; 8 bases are shared with TRBD2. J was trimmed by 2 bases and V by 6 bases; bases with no gene match: 11. In germline, CDR1 is KGHSH, CDR2 LQKENI. The CDR3 consists of 16 residues. CDR3 bases: TGTGCCAGCTCCATTAAAAGAAGCGGGGGACAAGAGACCCAGTACTTC. Protein product: CASSIKRSGGQETQYF.

The chain carries TRBV6-4 and TRBJ2-1; 8 bases fit TRBD2. CDR3 length equals 16 residues. Germline loops: CDR1 MRHNA, CDR2 SNTAGT. J was trimmed by 6 bases and V by 3 bases; bases with no gene match: 10. CDR3 loop: CASSDLSSGALNEQFF. CDR3 nucleotide sequence: TGTGCCAGCAGTGATTTGAGTAGCGGGGCTCTCAATGAGCAGTTCTTC.

The V call is TRBV5-1, the J call TRBJ2-3; D is possibly TRBD2 (6 bases). In germline, CDR1 is SGHRS, CDR2 YFSETQ. The CDR3 spans 13 residues. The V end was cut by 6 bases, the J end by 5 bases, with 13 bases between. The CDR3 loop reads CASNGGPGDTQYF. CDR3 DNA sequence: TGCGCCAGCAACGGAGGGCCCGGAGATACGCAGTATTTT. Full variable domain (missing parts from reference TRBV5-1 and TRBJ2-3): KAGVTQTPRYLIKTRGQQVTLSCSPISGHRSVSWYQQTPGQGLQFLFEYFSETQRNKGNFPGRFSGRQFSNSRSEMNVSTLELGDSALYLCASNGGPGDTQYFGPGTRLTVL.

This clone was counted a single time. The junction departs from germline at one end; a sequencing error may be responsible. The chain carries TRBV7-2 and TRBJ2-3, with 9 bases fitting TRBD2. Germline V lookup: CDR1 SGHTA, CDR2 FQGNSA. CDR3 length: 15 residues. CDR3 loop: CPSSLKRGGTDTQYF. The DNA of the CDR3 is TGTCCCAGCAGCTTAAAGCGGGGGGGCACAGATACGCAGTATTTT.